This TCR beta chain was captured by sequencing in a study of T cell responses to AZD1222 COVID-19 vaccine. This table comes from immunoSEQ multiplex PCR, and its TCRdb copy is limited to in-frame clones, with some not included. Here the sample spans over 55,000 clones, roughly 84% being singletons. On this clone: Antigen: not known.

The CDR3 is 14 amino acids. V was trimmed by 5 bases and J by 3 bases, leaving 13 bases between them. CDR1 is SEHNR and CDR2 is FQNEAQ in the germline V gene (reference sequence). General study findings and limits: The span of vaccine-associated CD4 TCRs extended across spike, with dominance at 160-218 and 743-854.

The V call is TRBV7-9, the J call TRBJ1-2; possibly TRBD1 for D (6 bases). The starting material was peripheral blood, obtained on day 0 of AZD1222 vaccination. The source is an adult in good health. DNA for the CDR3: TGTGCCAGCAGCCCCGTTCCAGGGGACTATGGCTACACCTTC. Protein: CASSPVPGDYGYTF.